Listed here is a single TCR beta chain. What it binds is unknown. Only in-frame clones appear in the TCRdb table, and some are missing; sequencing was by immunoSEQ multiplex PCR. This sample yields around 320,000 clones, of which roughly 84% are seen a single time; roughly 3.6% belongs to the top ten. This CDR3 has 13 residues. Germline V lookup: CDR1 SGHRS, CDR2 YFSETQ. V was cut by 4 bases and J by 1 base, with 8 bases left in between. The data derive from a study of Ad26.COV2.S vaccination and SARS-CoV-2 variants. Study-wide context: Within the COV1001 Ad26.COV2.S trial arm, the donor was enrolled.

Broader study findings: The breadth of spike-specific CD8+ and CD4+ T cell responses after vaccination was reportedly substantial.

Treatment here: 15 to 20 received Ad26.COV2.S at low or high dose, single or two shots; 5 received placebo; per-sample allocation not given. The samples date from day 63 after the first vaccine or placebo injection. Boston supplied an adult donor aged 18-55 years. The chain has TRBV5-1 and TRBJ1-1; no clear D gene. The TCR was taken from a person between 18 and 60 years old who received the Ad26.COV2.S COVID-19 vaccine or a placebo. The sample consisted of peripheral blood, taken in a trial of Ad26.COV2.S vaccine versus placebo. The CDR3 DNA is TGCGCCAGCAGCGCGGGGTCGAACACTGAAGCTTTCTTT. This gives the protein CASSAGSNTEAFF.